One and the same sample provided the 15 T cell receptor beta chains below, sequenced in a study of T cell responses to AZD1222 COVID-19 vaccine. Only in-frame clones appear in the TCRdb table, and some are missing; sequencing was by immunoSEQ multiplex PCR. This table has over 95,000 clones, roughly 91% appearing once. The sample in question was peripheral blood, obtained on day 0 of AZD1222 vaccination. Receptor source: an adult in good health.

This clone was recorded a few times. The chain carries TRBV28 and TRBJ1-1; TRBD1 is a possible D gene (5 bases). Trimming stripped 6 bases from V and 6 bases from J, with 17 bases between. Germline V lookup: CDR1 MDHEN, CDR2 SYDVKM. The CDR3 runs 14 residues. The DNA of the CDR3 is TGTGCCAGCAGCCGGGACCCCTCCAACCCTGAAGCTTTCTTT. Translation: CASSRDPSNPEAFF.

The chain has TRBV3-1 (or the pseudogene TRBV3-2) and TRBJ2-7, with D maybe TRBD2 (5 bases). Trimming cost V 4 bases and J 7 bases, with 8 bases left between them. This CDR3 is built from 11 residues. The germline gives CDR1 LGHDT, CDR2 YNNKEL (reference sequence). The CDR3, as DNA: TGTGCCAGCAGCCCGGACTGGGAGCAGTACTTC. Translated: CASSPDWEQYF.

The genes are TRBV3-1 (or the pseudogene TRBV3-2) and TRBJ2-7, with TRBD2 matching 14 bases. The junction had 5 bases not matched to a gene; V was cut back by 4 bases and J by 0 bases. Germline-derived CDR1 and CDR2 are LGHDT and YNNKEL (reference sequence). The CDR3 contains 17 residues. CDR3 amino acids: CASSPGTSGSPSYEQYF. CDR3 coding DNA: TGTGCCAGCAGCCCTGGGACTAGCGGGAGCCCCTCCTACGAGCAGTACTTC.

This chain uses TRBV10-3 with TRBJ1-1, with D possibly being TRBD1 (6 bases). The CDR3 runs to 14 residues. V was trimmed by 4 bases and J by 4 bases, leaving 13 bases between them. CDR1 is ENHRY, CDR2 SYGVKD, per germline. CDR3 nucleotide sequence: TGTGCCATCAGTGGATCACAGGGCAGCACTGAAGCTTTCTTT. This encodes CAISGSQGSTEAFF.

The chain joins TRBV5-5 to TRBJ2-2, with TRBD1 matching 10 bases. Germline V lookup: CDR1 SGHKS, CDR2 YYEKEE (reference sequence). The CDR3 sequence is 16 residues long. V gave up 1 base and J gave up 6 bases; unmatched junction bases: 6. The CDR3 loop is CASSLLGGQGAGELFF. Written as DNA, the CDR3 is TGTGCCAGCAGCTTGTTGGGTGGACAGGGGGCCGGGGAGCTGTTTTTT.

The J gene is TRBJ2-7, the V gene TRBV7-2; 8 nucleotides align to TRBD2. CDR1 is SGHTA, CDR2 FQGNSA, per germline. Trimming took 3 bases from V and 1 from J; bases not matched to a gene: 2. CDR3 length: 14 residues. The CDR3 is CASSFQRGSYEQYF. CDR3 DNA: TGTGCCAGCAGCTTCCAGCGGGGGTCCTACGAGCAGTACTTC.

The chain links TRBV6-5 to TRBJ1-2, with D unresolved. The CDR3 loop spans 14 amino acids. Between the trimmed V and J ends, which lost 2 bases and 7 bases, there was a span of 14 bases. From germline, CDR1 is MNHEY and CDR2 SVGAGI. CDR3 protein: CASSYHFLGGGYTF. CDR3 DNA sequence: TGTGCCAGCAGTTACCATTTCCTGGGAGGTGGCTACACCTTC.

There are a few counts of this clone. The gene calls are TRBV7-8 and TRBJ2-7; 9 positions match TRBD1. The V gene's germline CDR1 is SGHVS and CDR2 FQNEAQ. The V segment lost 1 base and the J segment 2 bases; nucleotides outside the gene matches: 0. The CDR3 loop spans 14 amino acids. The chain's CDR3 is CASSLGTGAYEQYF. The DNA of the CDR3 is TGTGCCAGCAGCTTAGGGACAGGGGCCTACGAGCAGTACTTC.

The chain employs TRBV3-1 (or the pseudogene TRBV3-2) and TRBJ2-5; D unclear. The germline V and J ends were trimmed by 0 bases and 5 bases, with 4 bases remaining between them. Germline-derived CDR1 and CDR2 are LGHDT and YNNKEL (reference sequence). The length of the CDR3 is 12 residues. CDR3 DNA sequence: TGTGCCAGCAGCCAAGATCTGGAGACCCAGTACTTC. It yields the protein CASSQDLETQYF.

This chain connects TRBV18 to TRBJ2-3; no clear D gene. With 3 bases removed from V and 0 bases from J, the gap between germline ends came to 7 bases. Per the germline V gene, CDR1 is KGHSH and CDR2 is LQKENI. This CDR3 is 14 amino acids long. This CDR3 is CASSPIPSTDTQYF. The CDR3 nucleotides are TGTGCCAGCTCACCCATCCCTAGCACAGATACGCAGTATTTT.

The chain links TRBV6-5 to TRBJ2-2; D is unresolved. Germline CDR1 reads MNHEY; CDR2 reads SVGAGI. The V gene lost 0 bases and the J gene lost 4 bases, with 9 bases spanning the gap. The CDR3 length is 15 residues. CDR3 in amino acids: CASSYSWSSTGELFF. The CDR3 coding sequence is TGTGCCAGCAGTTACTCGTGGTCGAGCACCGGGGAGCTGTTTTTT.

The chain links TRBV19 to TRBJ1-5; D is perhaps TRBD1 (6 bases). Germline values: CDR1 LNHDA, CDR2 SQIVND (reference sequence). The CDR3 runs 14 residues. V was pared by 3 bases and J by 5 bases, with 11 bases between. CDR3 DNA: TGTGCCAGTAGTATGGTAGGGGGGGATCAGCCCCAGCATTTT. Its protein is CASSMVGGDQPQHF. Using reference TRBV19 and TRBJ1-5 for the parts outside the CDR3, the full variable domain is DGGITQSPKYLFRKEGQNVTLSCEQNLNHDAMYWYRQDPGQGLRLIYYSQIVNDFQKGDIAEGYSVSREKKESFPLTVTSAQKNPTAFYLCASSMVGGDQPQHFGDGTRLSIL.

V is TRBV11-2 and J is TRBJ1-2, with 10 bases matching TRBD1. The CDR3 is made up of 14 amino acids. Germline CDR1 is SGHAT and CDR2 is FQNNGV. Losses at the gene ends were 3 bases for V and 8 bases for J; bases not matched to a gene: 6. The CDR3 DNA follows: TGTGCCAGCAGCTTGGGACAGGGGACTGGCGGCTACACCTTC. It encodes CASSLGQGTGGYTF.

The CDR3, as DNA: TGTGCCAGCAGCCAAGGGCAGAACACTGAAGCTTTCTTT. Its protein product is CASSQGQNTEAFF. V usage is TRBV3-1 (or the pseudogene TRBV3-2) and J usage is TRBJ1-1, with unresolved D. The CDR3 extends over 13 amino acids. Trimming removed 1 base at V and 1 base at J, with 4 bases between. Germline lookup yields CDR1 LGHDT and CDR2 YNNKEL (reference sequence).

The genes are TRBV10-3 and TRBJ2-1, with D perhaps assigned TRBD1 or TRBD2 (5 bases each). This CDR3 contains 15 residues. Germline-derived CDR1 and CDR2 are ENHRY and SYGVKD. Trimming stripped 0 bases from V and 8 bases from J, with 14 bases between. The CDR3 sequence is CAISESGTGMDEQFF. The CDR3, as DNA: TGTGCCATCAGTGAGTCGGGGACCGGGATGGATGAGCAGTTCTTC.